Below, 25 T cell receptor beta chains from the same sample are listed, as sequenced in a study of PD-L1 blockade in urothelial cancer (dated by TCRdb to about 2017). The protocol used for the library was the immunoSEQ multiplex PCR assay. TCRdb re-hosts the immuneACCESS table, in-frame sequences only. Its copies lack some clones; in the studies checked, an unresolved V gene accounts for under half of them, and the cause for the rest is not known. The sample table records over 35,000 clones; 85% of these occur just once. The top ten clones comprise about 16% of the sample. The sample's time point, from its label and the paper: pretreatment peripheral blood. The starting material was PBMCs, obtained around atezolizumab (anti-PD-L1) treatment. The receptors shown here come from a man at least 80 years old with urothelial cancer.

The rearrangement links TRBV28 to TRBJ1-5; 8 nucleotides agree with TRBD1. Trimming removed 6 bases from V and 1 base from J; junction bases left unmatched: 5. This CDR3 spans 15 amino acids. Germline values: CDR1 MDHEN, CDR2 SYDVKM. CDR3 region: CASRVQGESNQPQHF. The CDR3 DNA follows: TGTGCCAGCAGAGTACAGGGGGAGAGCAATCAGCCCCAGCATTTT.

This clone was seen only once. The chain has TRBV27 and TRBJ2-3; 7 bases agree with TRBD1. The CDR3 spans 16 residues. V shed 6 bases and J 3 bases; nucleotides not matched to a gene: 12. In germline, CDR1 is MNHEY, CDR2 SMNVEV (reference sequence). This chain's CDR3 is CASRTAGGRRTDTQYF. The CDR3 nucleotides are TGTGCCAGCAGAACCGCAGGGGGACGGAGGACAGATACGCAGTATTTT.

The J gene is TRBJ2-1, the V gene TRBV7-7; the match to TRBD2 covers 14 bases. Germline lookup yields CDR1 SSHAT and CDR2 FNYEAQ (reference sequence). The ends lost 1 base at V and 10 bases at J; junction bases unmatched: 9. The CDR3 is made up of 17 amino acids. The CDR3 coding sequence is TGTGCCAGCAGCTTAGGAAGACTAGCGGGAGGGCCAGGAGAGCAGTTCTTC. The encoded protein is CASSLGRLAGGPGEQFF.

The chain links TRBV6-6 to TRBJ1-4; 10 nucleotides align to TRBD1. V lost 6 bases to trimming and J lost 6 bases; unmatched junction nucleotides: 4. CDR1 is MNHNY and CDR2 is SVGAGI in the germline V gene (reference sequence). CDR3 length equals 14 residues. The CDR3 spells CASRQTGGDEKLFF. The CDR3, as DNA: TGTGCCAGCAGACAGACAGGGGGCGATGAAAAACTGTTTTTT.

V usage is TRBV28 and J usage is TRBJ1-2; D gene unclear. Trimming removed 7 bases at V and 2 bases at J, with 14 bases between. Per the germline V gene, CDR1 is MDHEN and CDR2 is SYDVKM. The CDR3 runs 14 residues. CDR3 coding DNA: TGTGCCAGCACCCCGGGATTGTGGAACTATGGCTACACCTTC. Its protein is CASTPGLWNYGYTF.

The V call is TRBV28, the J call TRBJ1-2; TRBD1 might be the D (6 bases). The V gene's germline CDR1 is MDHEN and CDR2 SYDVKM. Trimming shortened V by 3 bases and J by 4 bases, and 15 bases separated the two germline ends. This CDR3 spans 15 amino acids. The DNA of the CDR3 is TGTGCCAGCAGTTTGCTTTGGGGGCAGGGCTATGGCTACACCTTC. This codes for CASSLLWGQGYGYTF.

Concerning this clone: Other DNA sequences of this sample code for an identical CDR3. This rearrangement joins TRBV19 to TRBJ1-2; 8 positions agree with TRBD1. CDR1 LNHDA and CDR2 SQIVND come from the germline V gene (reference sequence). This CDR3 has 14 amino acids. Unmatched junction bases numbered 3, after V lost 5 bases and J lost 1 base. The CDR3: CASSPGQVNYGYTF. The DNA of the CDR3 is TGTGCCAGTAGTCCGGGACAGGTTAACTATGGCTACACCTTC.

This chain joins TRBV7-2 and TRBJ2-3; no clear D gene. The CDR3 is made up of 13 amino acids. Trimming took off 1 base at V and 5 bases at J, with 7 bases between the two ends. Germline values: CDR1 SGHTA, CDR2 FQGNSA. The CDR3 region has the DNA TGTGCCAGCAGCTTAGGTGCCGGAGATACGCAGTATTTT. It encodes CASSLGAGDTQYF.

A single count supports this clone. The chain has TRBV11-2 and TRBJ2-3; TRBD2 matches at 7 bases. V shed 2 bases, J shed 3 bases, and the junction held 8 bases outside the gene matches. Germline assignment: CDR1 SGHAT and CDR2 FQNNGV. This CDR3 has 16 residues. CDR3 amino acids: CASSLTGGRATDTQYF. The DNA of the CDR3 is TGTGCCAGCAGCTTAACTGGCGGGAGAGCTACAGATACGCAGTATTTT. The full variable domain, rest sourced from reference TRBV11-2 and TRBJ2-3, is EAGVAQSPRYKIIEKRQSVAFWCNPISGHATLYWYQQILGQGPKLLIQFQNNGVVDDSQLPKDRFSAERLKGVDSTLKIQPAKLEDSAVYLCASSLTGGRATDTQYFGPGTRLTVL.

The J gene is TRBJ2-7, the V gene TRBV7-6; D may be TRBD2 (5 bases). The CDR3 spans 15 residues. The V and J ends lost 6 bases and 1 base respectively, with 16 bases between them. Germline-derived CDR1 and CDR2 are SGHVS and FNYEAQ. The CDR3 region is CASRSRPGLSYEQYF. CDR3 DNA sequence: TGTGCCAGCAGATCAAGGCCCGGACTTTCCTACGAGCAGTACTTC.

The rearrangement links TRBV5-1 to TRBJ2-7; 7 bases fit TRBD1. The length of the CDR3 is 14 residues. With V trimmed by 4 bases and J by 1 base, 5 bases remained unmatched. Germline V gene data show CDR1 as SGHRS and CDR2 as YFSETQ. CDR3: CASSPGQPSYEQYF. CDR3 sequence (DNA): TGCGCCAGCAGCCCGGGACAGCCGTCCTACGAGCAGTACTTC.

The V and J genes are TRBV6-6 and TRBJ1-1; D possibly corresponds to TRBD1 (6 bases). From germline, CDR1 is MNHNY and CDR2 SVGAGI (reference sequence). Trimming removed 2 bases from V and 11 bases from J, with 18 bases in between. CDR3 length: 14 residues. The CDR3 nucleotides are TGTGCCAGCAGTTACGACCCGGGACACCCGTCGGCTTTCTTT. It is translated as CASSYDPGHPSAFF.

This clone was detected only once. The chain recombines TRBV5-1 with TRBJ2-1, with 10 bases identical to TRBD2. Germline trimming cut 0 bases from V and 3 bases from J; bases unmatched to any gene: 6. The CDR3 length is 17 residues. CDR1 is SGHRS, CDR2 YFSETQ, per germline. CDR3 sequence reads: CASSLGAGGNFYNEQFF. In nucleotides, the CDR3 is TGCGCCAGCAGCTTGGGAGCGGGAGGGAATTTCTACAATGAGCAGTTCTTC.

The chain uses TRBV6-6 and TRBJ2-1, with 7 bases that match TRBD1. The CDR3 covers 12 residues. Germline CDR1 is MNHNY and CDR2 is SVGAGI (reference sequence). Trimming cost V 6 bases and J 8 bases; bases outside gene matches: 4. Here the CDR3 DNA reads TGTGCCAGCAGAGATGACAGGGATGAGCAGTTCTTC. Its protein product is CASRDDRDEQFF.

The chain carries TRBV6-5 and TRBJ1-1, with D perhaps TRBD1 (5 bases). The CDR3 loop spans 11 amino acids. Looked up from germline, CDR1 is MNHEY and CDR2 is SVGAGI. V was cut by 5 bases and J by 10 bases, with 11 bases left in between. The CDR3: CASSTLGGAFF. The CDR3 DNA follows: TGTGCCAGCAGTACCCTCGGGGGAGCTTTCTTT.

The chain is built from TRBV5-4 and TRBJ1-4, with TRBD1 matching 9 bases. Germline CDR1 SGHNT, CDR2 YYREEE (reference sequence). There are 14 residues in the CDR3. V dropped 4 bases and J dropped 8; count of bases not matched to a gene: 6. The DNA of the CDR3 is TGTGCCAGCAGCCCACAGGGGGCTGGGGAAAAACTGTTTTTT. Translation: CASSPQGAGEKLFF.

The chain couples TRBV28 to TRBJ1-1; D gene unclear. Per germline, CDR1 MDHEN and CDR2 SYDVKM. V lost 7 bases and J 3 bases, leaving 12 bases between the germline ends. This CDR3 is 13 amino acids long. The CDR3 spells CASTPDLYTEAFF. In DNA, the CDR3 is TGTGCCAGCACCCCCGACTTGTACACTGAAGCTTTCTTT.

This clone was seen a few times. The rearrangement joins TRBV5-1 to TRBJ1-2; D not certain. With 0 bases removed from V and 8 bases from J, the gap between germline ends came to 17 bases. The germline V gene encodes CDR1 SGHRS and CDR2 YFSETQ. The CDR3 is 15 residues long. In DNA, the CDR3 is TGCGCCAGCAGCTTGGAGTTACCTTCTTTGAGGGGCTACACCTTC. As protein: CASSLELPSLRGYTF.

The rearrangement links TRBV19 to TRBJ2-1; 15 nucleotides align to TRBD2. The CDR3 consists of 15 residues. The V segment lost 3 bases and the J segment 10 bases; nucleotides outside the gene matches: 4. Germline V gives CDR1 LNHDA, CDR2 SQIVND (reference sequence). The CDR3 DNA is TGTGCCAGTAGTATGGGACTAGCGGGAGGAGACGAGCAGTTCTTC. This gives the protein CASSMGLAGGDEQFF.

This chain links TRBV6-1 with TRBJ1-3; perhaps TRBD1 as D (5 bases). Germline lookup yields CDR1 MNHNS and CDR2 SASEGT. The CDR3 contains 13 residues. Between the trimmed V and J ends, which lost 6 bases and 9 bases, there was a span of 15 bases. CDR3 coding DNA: TGTGCCAGCAGCCCCGACAGAGGCGGCACCATATATTTT. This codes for CASSPDRGGTIYF.

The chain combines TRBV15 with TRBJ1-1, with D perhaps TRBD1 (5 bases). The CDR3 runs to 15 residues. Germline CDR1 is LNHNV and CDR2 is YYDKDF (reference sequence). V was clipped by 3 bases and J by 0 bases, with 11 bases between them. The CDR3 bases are TGTGCCACCAGCAGCGGCAGGGCCATGAACACTGAAGCTTTCTTT. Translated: CATSSGRAMNTEAFF.

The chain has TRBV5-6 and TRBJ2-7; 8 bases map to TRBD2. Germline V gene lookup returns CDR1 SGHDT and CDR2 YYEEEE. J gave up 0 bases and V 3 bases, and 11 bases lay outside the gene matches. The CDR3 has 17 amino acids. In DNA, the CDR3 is TGTGCCAGCAGCTGGGTGGGGTCTAGCGGGCACTCCTACGAGCAGTACTTC. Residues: CASSWVGSSGHSYEQYF.

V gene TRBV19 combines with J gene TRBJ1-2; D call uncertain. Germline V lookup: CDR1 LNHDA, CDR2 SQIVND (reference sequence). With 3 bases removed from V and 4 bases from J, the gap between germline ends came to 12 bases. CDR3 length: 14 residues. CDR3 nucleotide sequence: TGTGCCAGTAGTATCTGGGGAGGGAGCTATGGCTACACCTTC. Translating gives CASSIWGGSYGYTF.

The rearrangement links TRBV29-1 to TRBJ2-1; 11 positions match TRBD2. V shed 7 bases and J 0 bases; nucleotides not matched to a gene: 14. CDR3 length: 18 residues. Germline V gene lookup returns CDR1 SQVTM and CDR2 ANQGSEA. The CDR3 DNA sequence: TGCAGCGGCAGGGGGCTTGAACTAGCGGGAGCCTCCTACAATGAGCAGTTCTTC. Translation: CSGRGLELAGASYNEQFF.

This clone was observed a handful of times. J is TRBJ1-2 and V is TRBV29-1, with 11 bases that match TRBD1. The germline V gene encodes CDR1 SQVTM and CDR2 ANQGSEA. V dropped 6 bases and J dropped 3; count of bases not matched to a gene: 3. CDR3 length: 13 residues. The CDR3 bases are TGCAGCGTCAGGGACAGGGGGGACTATGGCTACACCTTC. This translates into CSVRDRGDYGYTF.